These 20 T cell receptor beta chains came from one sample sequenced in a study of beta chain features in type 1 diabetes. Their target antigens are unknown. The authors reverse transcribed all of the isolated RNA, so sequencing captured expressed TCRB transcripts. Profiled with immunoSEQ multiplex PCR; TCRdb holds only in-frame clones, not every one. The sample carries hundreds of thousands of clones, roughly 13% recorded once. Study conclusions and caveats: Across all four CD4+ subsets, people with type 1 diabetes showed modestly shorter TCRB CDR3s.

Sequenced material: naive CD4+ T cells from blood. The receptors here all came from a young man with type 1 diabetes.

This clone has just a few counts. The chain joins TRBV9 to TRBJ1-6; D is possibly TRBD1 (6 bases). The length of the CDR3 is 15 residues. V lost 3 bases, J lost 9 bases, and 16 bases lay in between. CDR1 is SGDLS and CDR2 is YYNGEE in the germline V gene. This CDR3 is CASSAPGTQGSPLHF. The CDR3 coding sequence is TGTGCCAGCAGCGCCCCCGGGACACAGGGTTCACCCCTCCACTTT.

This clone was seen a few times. CDR3 region: CASSLDRFRNQPQHF. The CDR3 DNA sequence: TGTGCCAGCAGCTTGGACAGGTTCCGCAATCAGCCCCAGCATTTT. The chain has TRBV5-8 and TRBJ1-5, with TRBD1 as a possible D gene (5 bases). V was clipped by 0 bases and J by 2 bases, with 9 bases between them. CDR1 and CDR2 from the germline V gene are SGHTS and YDEGEE. This CDR3 has 15 residues.

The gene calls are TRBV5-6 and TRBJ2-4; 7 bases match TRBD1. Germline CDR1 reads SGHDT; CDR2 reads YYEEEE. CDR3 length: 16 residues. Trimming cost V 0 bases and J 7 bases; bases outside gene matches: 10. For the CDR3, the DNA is TGTGCCAGCAGCTTGGGGTGGGACAGCGGATCGAACATTCAGTACTTC. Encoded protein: CASSLGWDSGSNIQYF.

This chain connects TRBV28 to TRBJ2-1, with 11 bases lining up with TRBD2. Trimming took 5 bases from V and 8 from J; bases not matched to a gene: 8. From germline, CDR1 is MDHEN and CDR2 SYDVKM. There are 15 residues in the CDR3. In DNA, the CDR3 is TGTGCCAGCAGTGTTAGCGGGGGGGTTATCTATGAGCAGTTCTTC. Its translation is CASSVSGGVIYEQFF. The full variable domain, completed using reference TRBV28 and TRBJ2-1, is DVKVTQSSRYLVKRTGEKVFLECVQDMDHENMFWYRQDPGLGLRLIYFSYDVKMKEKGDIPEGYSVSREKKERFSLILESASTNQTSMYLCASSVSGGVIYEQFFGPGTRLTVL.

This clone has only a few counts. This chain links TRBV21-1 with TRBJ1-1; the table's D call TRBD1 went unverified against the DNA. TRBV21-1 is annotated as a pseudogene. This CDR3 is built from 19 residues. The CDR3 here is CASSKVGGPGQGMNTEAFF. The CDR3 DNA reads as TGTGCCAGCAGCAAAGTGGGGGGGCCCGGACAGGGAATGAACACTGAAGCTTTCTTT.

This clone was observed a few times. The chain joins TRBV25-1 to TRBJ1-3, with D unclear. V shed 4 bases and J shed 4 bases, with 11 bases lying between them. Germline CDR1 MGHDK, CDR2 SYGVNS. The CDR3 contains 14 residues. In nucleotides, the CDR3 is TGTGCCAGCAGTGCCGGAGCAGAAGGAAACACCATATATTTT. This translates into CASSAGAEGNTIYF.

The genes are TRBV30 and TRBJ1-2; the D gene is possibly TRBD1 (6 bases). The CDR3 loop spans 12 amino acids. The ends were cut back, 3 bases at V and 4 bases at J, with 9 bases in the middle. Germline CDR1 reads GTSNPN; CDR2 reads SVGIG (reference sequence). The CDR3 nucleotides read TGTGCCTGGAGCCAGGGGATCTATGGCTACACCTTC. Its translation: CAWSQGIYGYTF.

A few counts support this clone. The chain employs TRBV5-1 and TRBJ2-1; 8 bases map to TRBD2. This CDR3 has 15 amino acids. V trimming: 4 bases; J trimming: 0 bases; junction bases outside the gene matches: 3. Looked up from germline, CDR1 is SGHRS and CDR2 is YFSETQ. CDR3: CASSISGGSYNEQFF. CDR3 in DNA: TGCGCCAGCAGCATAAGCGGGGGCTCCTACAATGAGCAGTTCTTC.

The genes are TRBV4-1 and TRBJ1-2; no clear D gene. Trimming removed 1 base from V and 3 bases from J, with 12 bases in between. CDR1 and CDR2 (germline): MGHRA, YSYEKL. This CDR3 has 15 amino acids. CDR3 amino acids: CASSQVGGTHYGYTF. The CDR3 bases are TGCGCCAGCAGCCAAGTCGGCGGCACACACTATGGCTACACCTTC.

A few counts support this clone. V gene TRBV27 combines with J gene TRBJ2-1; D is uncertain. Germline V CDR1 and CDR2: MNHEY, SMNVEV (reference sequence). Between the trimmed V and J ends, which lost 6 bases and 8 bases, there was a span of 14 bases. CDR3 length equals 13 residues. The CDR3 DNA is TGTGCCAGCAGACTGCAAGTGGGCGATGAGCAGTTCTTC. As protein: CASRLQVGDEQFF.

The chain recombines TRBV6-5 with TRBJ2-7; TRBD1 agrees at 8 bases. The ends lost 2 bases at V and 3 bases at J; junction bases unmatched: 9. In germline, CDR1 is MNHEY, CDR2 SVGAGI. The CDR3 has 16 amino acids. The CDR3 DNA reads TGTGCCAGCAGTTACGGCGGAGGGGGACAGGACTACGAGCAGTACTTC. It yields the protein CASSYGGGGQDYEQYF.

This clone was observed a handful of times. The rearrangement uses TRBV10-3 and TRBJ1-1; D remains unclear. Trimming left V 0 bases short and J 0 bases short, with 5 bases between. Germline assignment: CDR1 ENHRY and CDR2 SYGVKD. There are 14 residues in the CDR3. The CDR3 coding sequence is TGTGCCATCAGTGAGTCGATGCTGAACACTGAAGCTTTCTTT. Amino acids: CAISESMLNTEAFF.

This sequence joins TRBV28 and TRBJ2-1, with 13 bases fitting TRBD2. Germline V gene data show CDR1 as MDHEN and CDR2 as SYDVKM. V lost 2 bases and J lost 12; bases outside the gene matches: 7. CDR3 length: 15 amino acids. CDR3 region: CASSLGTSGDSSQFF. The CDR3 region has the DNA TGTGCCAGCAGTTTAGGGACTAGCGGGGATTCTTCGCAGTTCTTC. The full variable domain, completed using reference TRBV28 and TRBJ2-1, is DVKVTQSSRYLVKRTGEKVFLECVQDMDHENMFWYRQDPGLGLRLIYFSYDVKMKEKGDIPEGYSVSREKKERFSLILESASTNQTSMYLCASSLGTSGDSSQFFGPGTRLTVL.

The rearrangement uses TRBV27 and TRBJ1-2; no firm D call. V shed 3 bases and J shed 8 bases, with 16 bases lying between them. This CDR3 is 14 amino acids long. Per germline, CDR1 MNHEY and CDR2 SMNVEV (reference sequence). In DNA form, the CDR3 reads TGTGCCAGCAGTTTCAACGGACTGAGCGGGGGCTACACCTTC. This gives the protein CASSFNGLSGGYTF.

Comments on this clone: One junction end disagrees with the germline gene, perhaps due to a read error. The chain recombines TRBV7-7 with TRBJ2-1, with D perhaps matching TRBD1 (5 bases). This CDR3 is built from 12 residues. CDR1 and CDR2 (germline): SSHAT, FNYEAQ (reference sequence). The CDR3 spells CASSSDNNEQFF. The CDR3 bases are TGTGCTAGCAGCTCGGACAACAATGAGCAGTTCTTC.

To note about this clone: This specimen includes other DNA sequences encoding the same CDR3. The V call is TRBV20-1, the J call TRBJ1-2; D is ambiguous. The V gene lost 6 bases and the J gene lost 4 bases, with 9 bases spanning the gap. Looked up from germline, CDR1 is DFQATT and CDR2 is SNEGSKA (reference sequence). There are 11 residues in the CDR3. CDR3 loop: CSAPGTYGYTF. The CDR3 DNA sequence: TGCAGTGCCCCGGGAACCTATGGCTACACCTTC.

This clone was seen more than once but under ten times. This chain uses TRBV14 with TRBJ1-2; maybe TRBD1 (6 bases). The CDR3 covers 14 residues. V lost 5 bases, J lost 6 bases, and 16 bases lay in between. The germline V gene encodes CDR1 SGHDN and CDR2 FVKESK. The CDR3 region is CASSTRQVLNGYTF. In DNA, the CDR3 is TGTGCCAGCAGCACTCGACAGGTGCTAAATGGCTACACCTTC.

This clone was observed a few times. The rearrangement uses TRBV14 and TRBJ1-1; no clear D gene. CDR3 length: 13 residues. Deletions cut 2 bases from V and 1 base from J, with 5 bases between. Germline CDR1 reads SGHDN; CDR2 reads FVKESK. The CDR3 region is CASSQSSNTEAFF. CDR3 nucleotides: TGTGCCAGCAGCCAATCCTCGAACACTGAAGCTTTCTTT. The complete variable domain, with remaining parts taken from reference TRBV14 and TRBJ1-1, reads EAGVTQFPSHSVIEKGQTVTLRCDPISGHDNLYWYRRVMGKEIKFLLHFVKESKQDESGMPNNRFLAERTGGTYSTLKVQPAELEDSGVYFCASSQSSNTEAFFGQGTRLTVV.

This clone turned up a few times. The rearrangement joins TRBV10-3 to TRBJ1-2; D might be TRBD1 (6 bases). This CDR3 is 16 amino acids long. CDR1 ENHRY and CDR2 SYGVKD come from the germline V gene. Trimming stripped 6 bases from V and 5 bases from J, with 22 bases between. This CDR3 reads CAIRGGGPTTGYGYTF. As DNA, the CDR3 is TGTGCCATCAGGGGCGGGGGACCCACAACAGGGTATGGCTACACCTTC.

The chain's CDR3 is CASSYSKGGLGETQYF. DNA of the CDR3: TGTGCCAGCAGTTACTCGAAGGGTGGATTGGGAGAGACCCAGTACTTC. This chain links TRBV6-5 with TRBJ2-5; the D is unclear. Germline V lookup: CDR1 MNHEY, CDR2 SVGAGI. The CDR3 extends over 16 amino acids. V lost 0 bases to trimming and J lost 4 bases, with 15 bases between them.